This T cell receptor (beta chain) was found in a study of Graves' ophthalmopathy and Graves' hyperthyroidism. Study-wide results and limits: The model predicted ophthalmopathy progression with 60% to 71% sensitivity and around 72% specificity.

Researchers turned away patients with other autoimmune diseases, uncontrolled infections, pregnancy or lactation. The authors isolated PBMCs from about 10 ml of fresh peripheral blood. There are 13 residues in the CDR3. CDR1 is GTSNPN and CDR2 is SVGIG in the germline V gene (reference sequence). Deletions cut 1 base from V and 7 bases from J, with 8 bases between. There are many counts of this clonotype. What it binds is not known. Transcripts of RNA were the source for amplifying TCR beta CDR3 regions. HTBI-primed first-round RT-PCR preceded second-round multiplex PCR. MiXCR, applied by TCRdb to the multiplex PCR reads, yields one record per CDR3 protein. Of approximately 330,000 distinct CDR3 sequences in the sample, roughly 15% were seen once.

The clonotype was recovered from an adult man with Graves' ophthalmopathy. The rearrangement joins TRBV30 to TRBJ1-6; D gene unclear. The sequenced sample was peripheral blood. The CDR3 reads CAWSASRNSPLHF. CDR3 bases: TGTGCCTGGAGTGCTTCAAGAAATTCACCCCTCCACTTT. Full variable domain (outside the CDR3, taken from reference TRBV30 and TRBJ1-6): SQTIHQWPATLVQPVGSPLSLECTVEGTSNPNLYWYRQAAGRGLQLLFYSVGIGQISSEVPQNLSASRPQDRQFILSSKKLLLSDSGFYLCAWSASRNSPLHFGNGTRLTVT.